This T cell receptor beta chain is drawn from a study of CD8+ T cells in alopecia areata. Whole-study findings and limits: On tofacitinib, scalp clonality and expanded CD8+ clones among top 100 fell significantly. In lesional scalp, particularly from alopecia totalis/universalis, clonality was higher than in normal scalp.

Germline assignment: CDR1 MGHRA and CDR2 YSYEKL. The CDR3 has 14 amino acids. Trimming left V 2 bases short and J 8 bases short, with 13 bases between. Extracted RNA was reverse transcribed into cDNA, the sequencing template. The table came from immunoSEQ multiplex PCR; TCRdb's copy has only in-frame clones and leaves some out. The table includes 130,000 or so clones, roughly 86% detected once. Concerning this clone itself: Its target is unknown.

Treatment reported: oral pan-JAK inhibitor, 5-10 mg twice daily. The sequence was obtained from a human donor with alopecia areata. The specimen was CD8+ T cells sorted from blood, collected at week 4, from a patient treated with tofacitinib. V and J are TRBV4-1 and TRBJ2-1; D gene uncertain. This CDR3 is CASSQLIIRDEQFF. In nucleotides, the CDR3 is TGCGCCAGCAGCCAACTTATTATTAGGGATGAGCAGTTCTTC.